This passage covers 27 T cell receptor beta chains from one sample sequenced in a study of OX40 agonist ivuxolimab in advanced cancers. The protocol used for the library was the immunoSEQ multiplex PCR assay. TCRdb mirrors the immuneACCESS table, restricted to in-frame sequences. Some clones are absent from its copies; in checked studies, under half trace to an unresolved V gene, and the reason for the others is unknown. The sample includes 100,000 or so clones, with approximately 89% observed a single time. Clones ranked in the top ten supply approximately 0.58% of the sample. The starting material was CD4+ or CD8+ T cells sorted from blood, obtained in a trial of the OX40 agonist ivuxolimab. The receptors come from an adult with an advanced solid tumor such as melanoma, head and neck, liver or kidney cancer.

This clone occurred once. The identical CDR3 is also encoded by other nucleotide sequences in the sample. The chain uses TRBV5-4 and TRBJ2-7, with a possible D match to TRBD2 (5 bases). CDR1 is SGHNT and CDR2 is YYREEE in the germline V gene (reference sequence). The CDR3 length is 16 residues. V dropped 4 bases and J dropped 2 bases, with 19 bases sitting between them. The CDR3, as DNA: TGTGCCAGCAGCGGTACTAGTGGCCATCTCCCCTACGAGCAGTACTTC. Protein: CASSGTSGHLPYEQYF.

The rearrangement joins TRBV9 to TRBJ2-1; D tentatively reads TRBD1 or TRBD2 (5 bases each). Germline V lookup: CDR1 SGDLS, CDR2 YYNGEE. The CDR3 has 15 amino acids. Trimming removed 3 bases from V and 4 bases from J, with 14 bases in between. The CDR3 is CASSAGSGTYNEQFF. The CDR3, as DNA: TGTGCCAGCAGCGCAGGTTCAGGGACGTACAATGAGCAGTTCTTC. Full variable domain (remainder filled in from reference TRBV9 and TRBJ2-1): DSGVTQTPKHLITATGQRVTLRCSPRSGDLSVYWYQQSLDQGLQFLIQYYNGEERAKGNILERFSAQQFPDLHSELNLSSLELGDSALYFCASSAGSGTYNEQFFGPGTRLTVL.

This rearrangement joins TRBV6-5 to TRBJ2-3, with D possibly being TRBD2 (5 bases). V lost 2 bases and J lost 3, with 6 bases in between. The CDR3 sequence is 13 residues long. Germline V gives CDR1 MNHEY, CDR2 SVGAGI. CDR3 region: CASSYPGTDTQYF. As DNA, the CDR3 is TGTGCCAGCAGTTACCCGGGGACAGATACGCAGTATTTT.

The J gene is TRBJ1-5, the V gene TRBV15; no reliable D call. The CDR3 runs 13 residues. Per germline, CDR1 LNHNV and CDR2 YYDKDF (reference sequence). V lost 0 bases, J lost 3 bases, and 3 bases lay in between. The CDR3 sequence is CATSRDPNQPQHF. The CDR3, as DNA: TGTGCCACCAGCAGAGATCCCAATCAGCCCCAGCATTTT.

On this clone itself: At the DNA level, this CDR3 is encoded by other sequences in the same sample as well. The V gene is TRBV20-1, the J gene TRBJ2-5; no clear D. Germline V CDR1 and CDR2: DFQATT, SNEGSKA (reference sequence). This CDR3 is 10 amino acids long. V was cut by 0 bases and J by 5 bases, with 1 base left in between. CDR3: CSAREETQYF. DNA for the CDR3: TGCAGTGCTAGAGAGGAGACCCAGTACTTC.

The V gene is TRBV5-1, the J gene TRBJ2-1; 7 bases match TRBD2. The V segment lost 0 bases and the J segment 9 bases; nucleotides outside the gene matches: 9. Per the germline V gene, CDR1 is SGHRS and CDR2 is YFSETQ. The CDR3 length is 15 residues. The CDR3 DNA reads as TGCGCCAGCAGCTTGGCCGCGGGAGCCGTGAGTGAGCAGTTCTTC. Its protein product is CASSLAAGAVSEQFF. Full variable domain (remainder filled in from reference TRBV5-1 and TRBJ2-1): KAGVTQTPRYLIKTRGQQVTLSCSPISGHRSVSWYQQTPGQGLQFLFEYFSETQRNKGNFPGRFSGRQFSNSRSEMNVSTLELGDSALYLCASSLAAGAVSEQFFGPGTRLTVL.

The gene calls are TRBV30 and TRBJ1-5; D gene ambiguous. Per the germline V gene, CDR1 is GTSNPN and CDR2 is SVGIG (reference sequence). The CDR3 has 14 amino acids. V lost 2 bases, J lost 4 bases, and 12 bases lay in between. The CDR3: CAWSKATGNQPQHF. As DNA, the CDR3 is TGTGCCTGGAGTAAGGCTACCGGGAATCAGCCCCAGCATTTT.

The rearrangement links TRBV6-5 to TRBJ2-7; no clear D. Germline CDR1 reads MNHEY; CDR2 reads SVGAGI. The ends were cut back, 6 bases at V and 0 bases at J, with 15 bases in the middle. This CDR3 comprises 15 residues. The chain's CDR3 is CASRSPLKSSYEQYF. The CDR3 bases are TGTGCCAGCAGATCTCCGTTGAAGAGCTCCTACGAGCAGTACTTC.

The rearrangement links TRBV18 to TRBJ1-5, with D unresolved. V lost 6 bases and J lost 4, with 7 bases in between. The length of the CDR3 is 12 residues. Germline assignment: CDR1 KGHSH and CDR2 LQKENI. The CDR3 protein is CASSHSNQPQHF. The CDR3 nucleotides read TGTGCCAGCTCCCACAGTAATCAGCCCCAGCATTTT. The whole variable domain, filled in from reference TRBV18 and TRBJ1-5, reads NAGVMQNPRHLVRRRGQEARLRCSPMKGHSHVYWYRQLPEEGLKFMVYLQKENIIDESGMPKERFSAEFPKEGPSILRIQQVVRGDSAAYFCASSHSNQPQHFGDGTRLSIL.

The V gene is TRBV6-1, the J gene TRBJ2-7; TRBD1 is a possible D gene (6 bases). The V end lost 8 bases, the J end lost 4 bases, and 21 bases lay between the germline ends. The germline V gene encodes CDR1 MNHNS and CDR2 SASEGT. The CDR3 covers 15 residues. CDR3 in DNA: TGTGCCAGCCCGGACAGCGCCCGGGGTCGTTACGAGCAGTACTTC. It is translated as CASPDSARGRYEQYF.

This chain links TRBV7-9 with TRBJ2-2; the match to TRBD2 covers 7 bases. The CDR3 length is 16 residues. Germline V gene sequence: CDR1 SEHNR, CDR2 FQNEAQ (reference sequence). Trimming cost V 0 bases and J 4 bases; bases outside gene matches: 5. The CDR3 reads CASSLALGLRTGELFF. The CDR3 DNA follows: TGTGCCAGCAGCTTAGCGCTGGGACTACGCACCGGGGAGCTGTTTTTT.

V is TRBV9 and J is TRBJ2-3; D is possibly TRBD2 (5 bases). The germline V gene has CDR1 SGDLS and CDR2 YYNGEE. V shed 3 bases and J shed 4 bases, with 21 bases lying between them. This CDR3 has 17 residues. CDR3 loop: CASSDRWTSPPADTQYF. The DNA of the CDR3 is TGTGCCAGCAGCGACCGGTGGACTTCCCCACCCGCAGATACGCAGTATTTT.

The gene calls are TRBV9 and TRBJ2-5, with D uncertain. The V gene's germline CDR1 is SGDLS and CDR2 YYNGEE. The CDR3 is 16 amino acids. The V end lost 0 bases, the J end lost 3 bases, and 15 bases lay between the germline ends. CDR3 amino acids: CASSVGADPLKETQYF. Written as DNA, the CDR3 is TGTGCCAGCAGCGTAGGGGCGGACCCACTTAAAGAGACCCAGTACTTC.

The V call is TRBV2, the J call TRBJ1-3, with D hard to call. Germline V lookup: CDR1 SNHLY, CDR2 FYNNEI. V was cut by 3 bases and J by 0 bases, with 9 bases left in between. The CDR3 is made up of 15 amino acids. DNA of the CDR3: TGTGCCAGCAGTGATTTAAGGAACTCTGGAAACACCATATATTTT. Translating gives CASSDLRNSGNTIYF.

The J gene is TRBJ2-3, the V gene TRBV7-2, with 9 positions matching TRBD2. The CDR3 spans 16 residues. Germline trimming cut 1 base from V and 2 bases from J; bases unmatched to any gene: 4. Per germline, CDR1 SGHTA and CDR2 FQGNSA. In nucleotides, the CDR3 is TGTGCCAGCAGCTTAGGAGCGGGAGGCTACACAGATACGCAGTATTTT. Translated, it gives CASSLGAGGYTDTQYF.

The chain links TRBV5-1 to TRBJ1-2; D is undetermined. There are 14 residues in the CDR3. Trimming removed 0 bases at V and 6 bases at J, with 12 bases between. Germline V gene lookup returns CDR1 SGHRS and CDR2 YFSETQ. The CDR3 DNA reads TGCGCCAGCAGCTTGGTCCCCGGGGATGATGGCTACACCTTC. It specifies CASSLVPGDDGYTF.

This chain links TRBV7-8 with TRBJ2-3; 8 nucleotides align to TRBD1. CDR1 is SGHVS and CDR2 is FQNEAQ in the germline V gene. V lost 3 bases and J lost 3; bases outside the gene matches: 14. The CDR3 sequence is 18 residues long. CDR3: CASSFIGQGTQGTDTQYF. In DNA form, the CDR3 reads TGTGCCAGCAGCTTTATAGGACAGGGTACACAAGGAACAGATACGCAGTATTTT. Variable domain in full (rest from reference TRBV7-8 and TRBJ2-3): GAGVSQSPRYKVAKRGQDVALRCDPISGHVSLFWYQQALGQGPEFLTYFQNEAQLDKSGLPSDRFFAERPEGSVSTLKIQRTQQEDSAVYLCASSFIGQGTQGTDTQYFGPGTRLTVL.

The rearrangement joins TRBV4-3 to TRBJ1-2; a possible D gene is TRBD1 (5 bases). The V end was cut by 0 bases, the J end by 7 bases, with 15 bases between. The CDR3 runs 15 residues. From germline, CDR1 is LGHNA and CDR2 YSLEER. The CDR3 nucleotides are TGCGCCAGCAGCCAAGAGAGAGGGGTATTGGGTGGCTACACCTTC. It yields the protein CASSQERGVLGGYTF.

The chain couples TRBV15 to TRBJ2-5, with unresolved D. The CDR3 consists of 11 residues. Germline V gene data show CDR1 as LNHNV and CDR2 as YYDKDF (reference sequence). Deletions cut 6 bases from V and 2 bases from J, with 4 bases between. The CDR3 nucleotides are TGTGCCACCAGGAAGCAAGAGACCCAGTACTTC. Encoded protein: CATRKQETQYF.

The CDR3 protein is CSARADYEQYF. For the CDR3, the DNA is TGCAGTGCTAGAGCTGACTACGAGCAGTACTTC. The gene calls are TRBV20-1 and TRBJ2-7; D gene unclear. CDR3 length: 11 residues. CDR1 and CDR2 from the germline V gene are DFQATT and SNEGSKA (reference sequence). Deletions cut 1 base from V and 3 bases from J, with 4 bases between.

There are a few counts of this clone. The rearrangement links TRBV18 to TRBJ1-5; D call uncertain. Germline V gives CDR1 KGHSH, CDR2 LQKENI. Trimming left V 3 bases short and J 4 bases short, with 7 bases between. The CDR3 runs to 13 residues. Written as DNA, the CDR3 is TGTGCCAGCTCACCGGATCTGAATCAGCCCCAGCATTTT. Protein: CASSPDLNQPQHF. The full variable domain, in which reference TRBV18 and TRBJ1-5 provide the parts outside the CDR3, is NAGVMQNPRHLVRRRGQEARLRCSPMKGHSHVYWYRQLPEEGLKFMVYLQKENIIDESGMPKERFSAEFPKEGPSILRIQQVVRGDSAAYFCASSPDLNQPQHFGDGTRLSIL.

The chain is built from TRBV5-6 and TRBJ2-4, with D possibly being TRBD1 or TRBD2 (5 bases each). CDR1 SGHDT and CDR2 YYEEEE come from the germline V gene. CDR3 length: 16 residues. V was shortened by 0 bases and J by 0 bases, with 10 bases between the two germline ends. The CDR3 DNA follows: TGTGCCAGCAGCTTGGGGGGGATTCTAGCCAAAAACATTCAGTACTTC. It encodes CASSLGGILAKNIQYF.

V gene TRBV2 combines with J gene TRBJ2-5, with D possibly TRBD1 on 5 matching bases. The V end was cut by 8 bases, the J end by 7 bases, with 20 bases between. This CDR3 has 14 amino acids. Germline V CDR1 and CDR2: SNHLY, FYNNEI. The CDR3 spells CASFSDGHVGTQYF. The CDR3 bases are TGTGCCAGCTTTTCCGACGGACATGTTGGGACCCAGTACTTC.

This sequence joins TRBV5-5 and TRBJ1-4; no definite D call. CDR1 and CDR2 from the germline V gene are SGHKS and YYEKEE (reference sequence). The CDR3 is made up of 13 amino acids. Trimming stripped 4 bases from V and 7 bases from J, with 11 bases between. Here the CDR3 DNA reads TGTGCCAGCAGCAACCCCTACAGTGAAAAACTGTTTTTT. It is translated as CASSNPYSEKLFF.

This clone was counted only a few times. The chain employs TRBV19 and TRBJ1-2; D is uncertain. This CDR3 has 12 residues. Germline V lookup: CDR1 LNHDA, CDR2 SQIVND (reference sequence). V gave up 4 bases and J gave up 8 bases, with 11 bases separating them. CDR3 DNA: TGTGCCAGTAGTAACCCGGGCGCAGGCTACACCTTC. This codes for CASSNPGAGYTF.

The chain carries TRBV9 and TRBJ2-5; 8 nucleotides match TRBD2. There are 16 residues in the CDR3. V lost 0 bases, J lost 5 bases, and 9 bases stayed unmatched. Per germline, CDR1 SGDLS and CDR2 YYNGEE. CDR3 loop: CASSVVGSGIRETQYF. CDR3 nucleotides: TGTGCCAGCAGCGTAGTTGGTAGCGGGATACGCGAGACCCAGTACTTC. The full variable domain, in which reference TRBV9 and TRBJ2-5 provide the parts outside the CDR3, is DSGVTQTPKHLITATGQRVTLRCSPRSGDLSVYWYQQSLDQGLQFLIQYYNGEERAKGNILERFSAQQFPDLHSELNLSSLELGDSALYFCASSVVGSGIRETQYFGPGTRLLVL.

The chain recombines TRBV7-3 with TRBJ2-3; D is possibly TRBD2 (5 bases). V was pared by 10 bases and J by 4 bases, with 18 bases between. Germline loops: CDR1 SGHTA, CDR2 FQGTGA. The length of the CDR3 is 14 residues. The CDR3 sequence: CATSRGTGADTQYF. CDR3 bases: TGTGCCACAAGTCGGGGAACCGGGGCAGATACGCAGTATTTT.